These 21 T cell receptor beta chains originate from one sample sequenced in a study of T cell repertoires in cytomegalovirus infection. One entry per CDR3 protein, called by TCRdb with MiXCR from the reads. This table has about 900,000 distinct CDR3 sequences, less than 35% appearing once. No antigen is known for these receptors. The sample consisted of cultured CD8+ T cells from PBMCs, taken from culture after CMV antigen stimulation. These receptor sequences come from a human donor in good health (CMV status not recorded). Some clones in this sample may be carry-over from other donors' samples.

This clonotype was seen only a few times. The chain recombines TRBV4-2 with TRBJ1-6; no clear D gene. Germline assignment: CDR1 LGHNA and CDR2 YNFKEQ. The CDR3 has 15 amino acids. V was shortened by 4 bases and J by 8 bases, with 15 bases between the two germline ends. CDR3 in amino acids: CASSRVMGTDSPLHF. The DNA of the CDR3 is TGTGCCAGCAGCCGAGTAATGGGTACAGATTCACCCCTCCACTTT.

This clonotype showed up just a few times. The chain is built from TRBV29-1 and TRBJ1-2, with no clear D. This CDR3 contains 13 residues. Trimming removed 2 bases from V and 4 bases from J, with 11 bases in between. CDR1 is SQVTM, CDR2 ANQGSEA, per germline. The CDR3 reads CSVEFLEFYGYTF. The CDR3 DNA sequence: TGCAGCGTTGAATTTCTGGAATTCTATGGCTACACCTTC.

Remarks on this clonotype: This likely comes from a read error, as the CDR3 has no conserved phenylalanine or tryptophan at its end. The CDR3 region is CASSSDRGHEQYA. DNA of the CDR3: TGTGCCAGCAGCAGTGACAGGGGGCACGAGCAGTACGCC. V usage is TRBV7-3 and J usage is TRBJ2-7, with TRBD1 identical over 10 bases. V was clipped by 5 bases and J by 5 bases; unmatched bases: 3. The CDR3 totals 13 residues. CDR1 is SGHTA and CDR2 is FQGTGA in the germline V gene.

This clonotype was observed a few times. The genes are TRBV2 and TRBJ2-1; D might be TRBD2 (7 bases). The V end lost 0 bases, the J end lost 0 bases, and 12 bases lay between the germline ends. CDR1 is SNHLY and CDR2 is FYNNEI in the germline V gene. The CDR3 contains 17 residues. The CDR3 nucleotides are TGTGCCAGCAGTGAAGCATTGGCGGGGGCCTCCTACAATGAGCAGTTCTTC. Translation: CASSEALAGASYNEQFF.

This sequence joins TRBV28 and TRBJ2-5; TRBD2 is a possible D gene (6 bases). The germline CDR1 and CDR2 sequences are MDHEN and SYDVKM. V gave up 3 bases and J gave up 1 base, with 18 bases separating them. CDR3 length: 17 amino acids. The CDR3 bases are TGTGCCAGCAGTTTCCCCTCGCGGGGCACCATCCAAGAGACCCAGTACTTC. Translated, it gives CASSFPSRGTIQETQYF.

This clonotype was counted between two and nine times. The chain has TRBV29-1 and TRBJ1-2; no clear D. Germline V gives CDR1 SQVTM, CDR2 ANQGSEA. The CDR3 is 15 residues long. The germline V and J ends were trimmed by 2 bases and 4 bases, with 17 bases remaining between them. CDR3: CSVELAVGLIYGYTF. CDR3 DNA: TGCAGCGTTGAACTCGCAGTTGGCTTAATCTATGGCTACACCTTC.

This chain links TRBV27 with TRBJ2-7; TRBD1 matches 10 bases. The CDR3 is 17 residues long. V shed 4 bases, J shed 4 bases, and the junction held 13 bases outside the gene matches. CDR1 is MNHEY, CDR2 SMNVEV, per germline (reference sequence). The CDR3 nucleotides are TGTGCCAGCAGTTCCTCCCCCACAAGGGGACAGGGGTACGAGCAGTACGTC. Translation: CASSSSPTRGQGYEQYV.

Of note for this clonotype: The junction differs from germline at one of its ends, possibly a read error. This chain connects TRBV7-8 to TRBJ1-6; tentative D call: TRBD1 (6 bases). This CDR3 spans 16 amino acids. The germline CDR1 and CDR2 sequences are SGHVS and FQNEAQ. DNA for the CDR3: TGTGTCAGCAAGGGGCTTGGGGGGCAGGGTAATTCACCCCTCCACTTT. Its translation: CVSKGLGGQGNSPLHF. The whole variable domain, filled in from reference TRBV7-8 and TRBJ1-6, reads GAGVSQSPRYKVAKRGQDVALRCDPISGHVSLFWYQQALGQGPEFLTYFQNEAQLDKSGLPSDRFFAERPEGSVSTLKIQRTQQEDSAVYLCVSKGLGGQGNSPLHFGNGTRLTVT.

The genes are TRBV7-8 and TRBJ2-5; tentatively, D is TRBD2 (6 bases). Germline V gene data show CDR1 as SGHVS and CDR2 as FQNEAQ. The CDR3 is made up of 13 amino acids. The V and J ends lost 8 bases and 5 bases respectively, with 15 bases between them. The CDR3 nucleotides are TGTGCCAGCCTACCGGGGGTCCGGGAGACCCAGTACTTC. Amino acids: CASLPGVRETQYF.

This clonotype has ten or more counts. The chain employs TRBV6-2 or TRBV6-3 and TRBJ1-1; a weak D match, TRBD1 (5 bases). In germline, CDR1 is MNHEY, CDR2 SVGEGT. CDR3 length: 17 residues. V dropped 2 bases and J dropped 0 bases, with 16 bases sitting between them. The CDR3: CASSYPMGQIMNTEAFF. CDR3 nucleotide sequence: TGTGCCAGCAGTTACCCGATGGGGCAGATCATGAACACTGAAGCTTTCTTT.

The chain joins TRBV2 to TRBJ1-1, with 10 nucleotides matching TRBD1. After removal of 6 bases from V and 5 bases from J, the junction contained 9 bases not matched to a gene. Germline CDR1 is SNHLY and CDR2 is FYNNEI. The CDR3 has 15 residues. CDR3 DNA: TGTGCCAGCAGGGCCCCTACGGACAGGGGGACTGAAGCTTTCTTT. This translates into CASRAPTDRGTEAFF.

V is TRBV10-3 and J is TRBJ2-1, with D unclear. This CDR3 has 12 residues. V lost 7 bases to trimming and J lost 4 bases, with 8 bases between them. In germline, CDR1 is ENHRY, CDR2 SYGVKD. CDR3 DNA: TGTGCCATCAAAGGACGTTACAATGAGCAGTTCTTC. This translates into CAIKGRYNEQFF.

This clonotype was counted at least ten times. The V gene is TRBV6-1, the J gene TRBJ1-4; perhaps TRBD1 as D (6 bases). Trimming removed 6 bases at V and 7 bases at J, with 12 bases between. CDR3 length: 13 residues. The germline gives CDR1 MNHNS, CDR2 SASEGT. The CDR3 loop reads CASRRTEGEKLFF. CDR3 DNA sequence: TGTGCCAGCAGGAGGACAGAAGGTGAAAAACTGTTTTTT.

The rearrangement links TRBV6-4 to TRBJ1-4; 7 bases are shared with TRBD1. This CDR3 region has 18 residues. CDR1 and CDR2 from the germline V gene are MRHNA and SNTAGT. J was trimmed by 7 bases and V by 3 bases; bases with no gene match: 17. CDR3 residues: CASSEGNRGLPPGEKLFF. The CDR3 DNA reads as TGTGCCAGCAGTGAGGGGAACAGGGGTCTACCGCCTGGTGAAAAACTGTTTTTT.

This clonotype has only a few counts. The rearrangement links TRBV27 to TRBJ1-1; 7 nucleotides align to TRBD1. Germline loops: CDR1 MNHEY, CDR2 SMNVEV (reference sequence). This CDR3 is built from 14 residues. V shed 8 bases and J 4 bases; nucleotides not matched to a gene: 10. CDR3 in amino acids: CASRLQQGPTEAFF. CDR3 DNA sequence: TGTGCCAGCCGGTTACAACAGGGGCCCACTGAAGCTTTCTTT.

There are a few counts of this clonotype. This chain uses TRBV7-9 with TRBJ1-5, with D unclear. The germline CDR1 and CDR2 sequences are SEHNR and FQNEAQ (reference sequence). The CDR3 consists of 13 residues. V was pared by 4 bases and J by 5 bases, with 9 bases between. This chain's CDR3 is CASSSFGDQPQHF. DNA of the CDR3: TGTGCCAGCAGCTCGTTCGGGGATCAGCCCCAGCATTTT. Using reference TRBV7-9 and TRBJ1-5 for the parts outside the CDR3, the full variable domain is DTGVSQNPRHKITKRGQNVTFRCDPISEHNRLYWYRQTLGQGPEFLTYFQNEAQLEKSRLLSDRFSAERPKGSFSTLEIQRTEQGDSAMYLCASSSFGDQPQHFGDGTRLSIL.

The chain links TRBV27 to TRBJ2-7, with TRBD1 matching over 8 bases. The CDR3 has 14 amino acids. The ends lost 4 bases at V and 2 bases at J; junction bases unmatched: 4. In germline, CDR1 is MNHEY, CDR2 SMNVEV (reference sequence). Here the CDR3 reads CASSYGQGTYEQYF. In DNA form, the CDR3 reads TGTGCCAGCAGTTACGGACAGGGAACCTACGAGCAGTACTTC.

In its sample, this clonotype was seen a few times. The chain uses TRBV27 and TRBJ2-1; 14 bases align to TRBD2. The CDR3 covers 16 residues. V gave up 2 bases and J gave up 8 bases; unmatched junction bases: 5. CDR1 is MNHEY and CDR2 is SMNVEV in the germline V gene (reference sequence). The CDR3 loop is CASSLQGLAGVHEQFF. CDR3 in DNA: TGTGCCAGCAGTTTACAGGGACTAGCGGGGGTGCATGAGCAGTTCTTC.

In its sample, this clonotype was seen a few times. CDR3 loop: CSARDARESTDTQYF. CDR3 nucleotides: TGCAGTGCTAGAGATGCAAGAGAAAGCACAGATACGCAGTATTTT. The V and J genes are TRBV20-1 and TRBJ2-3; D remains unclear. V lost 0 bases, J lost 0 bases, and 10 bases lay in between. This CDR3 comprises 15 residues. From germline, CDR1 is DFQATT and CDR2 SNEGSKA (reference sequence).

The chain combines TRBV27 with TRBJ2-7; D is ambiguous. V lost 2 bases, J lost 2 bases, and 7 bases lay in between. Germline V gene sequence: CDR1 MNHEY, CDR2 SMNVEV (reference sequence). The CDR3 is 13 amino acids. The CDR3 region has the DNA TGTGCCAGCAGTTTAAAATCAGCCTACGAGCAGTACTTC. Amino acids: CASSLKSAYEQYF.

This clonotype has only a few counts. The rearrangement links TRBV4-1 to TRBJ2-4; 8 bases map to TRBD1. J gave up 9 bases and V 0 bases, and 7 bases lay outside the gene matches. In germline, CDR1 is MGHRA, CDR2 YSYEKL. The CDR3 spans 15 residues. The CDR3 DNA follows: TGCGCCAGCAGCCAAGAAGGGCAGGGGGCCGTCATTCAGTACTTC. Translated: CASSQEGQGAVIQYF.